The 20 T cell receptor beta chains reported below all come from one sample, sequenced in a study of cytotoxic CD8 clonotypes in ibrutinib-treated CLL. Libraries were prepared by immunoSEQ multiplex PCR; TCRdb keeps only in-frame clonotypes and omits some of them. The sample includes 130,000 to 150,000 clones, around three quarters of them seen just once. The sample in question was PBMCs, obtained after 12 months of ibrutinib treatment. Receptors originate from a human donor with chronic lymphocytic leukemia.

This sequence joins TRBV5-1 and TRBJ1-2; D is ambiguous. V gave up 0 bases and J gave up 0 bases, with 12 bases separating them. The V gene's germline CDR1 is SGHRS and CDR2 YFSETQ. The CDR3 loop spans 16 amino acids. The CDR3, as DNA: TGCGCCAGCAGCTTGGCGGGCACCCCCCCTAACTATGGCTACACCTTC. Translating it yields CASSLAGTPPNYGYTF.

J is TRBJ2-7 and V is TRBV10-3; 8 bases are shared with TRBD1. Germline CDR1 and CDR2: ENHRY and SYGVKD. The CDR3 spans 14 residues. V lost 5 bases to trimming and J lost 6 bases; unmatched junction nucleotides: 9. Here the CDR3 reads CAISSGQGGLEQYF. The CDR3 nucleotides read TGTGCCATCAGTTCAGGACAGGGTGGCCTCGAGCAGTACTTC.

This clone has just one count. The chain links TRBV29-1 to TRBJ2-3, with D perhaps being TRBD1 or TRBD2 (5 bases each). V lost 4 bases, J lost 5 bases, and 10 bases lay in between. The CDR3 totals 12 residues. Germline CDR1 and CDR2: SQVTM and ANQGSEA. CDR3 coding DNA: TGCAGCGTTGCGGGGCAGGGAGATACGCAGTATTTT. Protein: CSVAGQGDTQYF.

The rearrangement joins TRBV2 to TRBJ2-1; D not certain. Germline CDR1 reads SNHLY; CDR2 reads FYNNEI. V lost 6 bases to trimming and J lost 0 bases, with 24 bases between them. The CDR3 sequence is 19 residues long. For the CDR3, the DNA is TGTGCCAGCAGCGCTACCCCTGATTCGGCAGGAAGCTCCTACAATGAGCAGTTCTTC. Amino acid sequence: CASSATPDSAGSSYNEQFF. Combining the CDR3 with reference TRBV2 and TRBJ2-1 gives the whole variable domain EPEVTQTPSHQVTQMGQEVILRCVPISNHLYFYWYRQILGQKVEFLVSFYNNEISEKSEIFDDQFSVERPDGSNFTLKIRSTKLEDSAMYFCASSATPDSAGSSYNEQFFGPGTRLTVL.

This chain uses TRBV7-2 with TRBJ2-2; D is unclear. Germline V gene sequence: CDR1 SGHTA, CDR2 FQGNSA. Trimming shortened V by 0 bases and J by 0 bases, and 5 bases separated the two germline ends. This CDR3 spans 15 amino acids. CDR3 bases: TGTGCCAGCAGCTTAGCGGCCGCGAACACCGGGGAGCTGTTTTTT. Translated, it gives CASSLAAANTGELFF.

The CDR3 loop reads CASSSIPQDRGDGYTF. The CDR3 DNA reads as TGCGCCAGCAGCTCGATTCCTCAGGACAGGGGAGATGGCTACACCTTC. The gene calls are TRBV5-1 and TRBJ1-2; 9 nucleotides agree with TRBD1. Unmatched junction bases numbered 12, after V lost 3 bases and J lost 6 bases. The CDR3 runs 16 residues. From germline, CDR1 is SGHRS and CDR2 YFSETQ.

Of note for this clone: The sample has other DNA sequences that encode this CDR3 too. The CDR3: CAWSPHTDTQYF. CDR3 in DNA: TGTGCCTGGAGTCCGCACACAGATACGCAGTATTTT. The chain has TRBV30 and TRBJ2-3; unclear D gene. V was shortened by 2 bases and J by 2 bases, with 5 bases between the two germline ends. CDR3 length: 12 amino acids. Germline CDR1 reads GTSNPN; CDR2 reads SVGIG (reference sequence).

The chain is built from TRBV13 and TRBJ2-6; D is perhaps TRBD1 (6 bases). Germline values: CDR1 PRHDT, CDR2 FYEKMQ (reference sequence). With 1 base removed from V and 2 bases from J, the gap between germline ends came to 9 bases. The CDR3 covers 16 residues. In nucleotides, the CDR3 is TGTGCCAGCAGCTTAGTCGCAGGGGCTGGGGCCAACGTCCTGACTTTC. This gives the protein CASSLVAGAGANVLTF.

This chain uses TRBV5-8 with TRBJ2-1; 7 bases map to TRBD2. The CDR3 contains 15 residues. CDR1 is SGHTS, CDR2 YDEGEE, per germline. V gave up 5 bases and J gave up 0 bases; unmatched junction bases: 5. CDR3 sequence reads: CASSWDYRSYNEQFF. The CDR3 region has the DNA TGTGCCAGCAGTTGGGACTACCGCTCCTACAATGAGCAGTTCTTC.

The chain employs TRBV7-9 and TRBJ2-2; no clear D gene. Germline loops: CDR1 SEHNR, CDR2 FQNEAQ (reference sequence). Trimming pared 8 bases from V and 5 bases from J, leaving 15 bases between. The CDR3 sequence is 14 residues long. In nucleotides, the CDR3 is TGTGCCAGCCAACCGAATCTGGGGACCGGGGAGCTGTTTTTT. It specifies CASQPNLGTGELFF.

J is TRBJ1-4 and V is TRBV9; the match to TRBD1 covers 7 bases. This CDR3 has 15 amino acids. CDR1 SGDLS and CDR2 YYNGEE come from the germline V gene. V was clipped by 4 bases and J by 8 bases; unmatched bases: 11. CDR3 sequence (DNA): TGTGCCAGCAGCACGAGACAGGGCCTGGACGAAAAACTGTTTTTT. This codes for CASSTRQGLDEKLFF.

The chain has TRBV9 and TRBJ2-5; possible D gene TRBD1, 6 bases. V lost 0 bases to trimming and J lost 4 bases, with 10 bases between them. This CDR3 has 14 residues. Germline CDR1 and CDR2: SGDLS and YYNGEE. DNA of the CDR3: TGTGCCAGCAGCGTAGACAGGGTATCAGAGACCCAGTACTTC. As protein: CASSVDRVSETQYF.

The V gene is TRBV30, the J gene TRBJ1-1; D possibly corresponds to TRBD1 (6 bases). V was trimmed by 0 bases and J by 4 bases, leaving 21 bases between them. The length of the CDR3 is 17 residues. Per germline, CDR1 GTSNPN and CDR2 SVGIG (reference sequence). CDR3 nucleotide sequence: TGTGCCTGGAGTGTACCCCGTCAACAGGGAAACCTCACTGAAGCTTTCTTT. It specifies CAWSVPRQQGNLTEAFF.

This clone was counted only a few times. This chain connects TRBV10-3 to TRBJ1-2, with 10 bases lining up with TRBD1. The CDR3 is 13 amino acids. Trimming cost V 5 bases and J 9 bases; bases outside gene matches: 6. CDR1 is ENHRY, CDR2 SYGVKD, per germline. The CDR3 DNA is TGTGCCATCAGTCCCGGGACAGGGGAAAGCTACACCTTC. It specifies CAISPGTGESYTF.

The gene calls are TRBV15 and TRBJ2-3; the match to TRBD2 covers 8 bases. CDR1 and CDR2 from the germline V gene are LNHNV and YYDKDF (reference sequence). Losses at the gene ends were 0 bases for V and 5 bases for J; bases not matched to a gene: 4. CDR3 length: 15 amino acids. The CDR3 coding sequence is TGTGCCACCAGCAGAGACCCAGCGGGAGTAGATACGCAGTATTTT. Protein sequence: CATSRDPAGVDTQYF.

This clone was seen more than once but under ten times. The V and J genes are TRBV2 and TRBJ2-2; the D gene could be TRBD1 or TRBD2 (6 bases each). Germline CDR1 and CDR2: SNHLY and FYNNEI. The CDR3 sequence is 14 residues long. V lost 4 bases, J lost 13 bases, and 19 bases lay in between. The DNA of the CDR3 is TGTGCCAGCAGTGGATATGGGGGGCTGGGTGTGCTGTTTTTT. It encodes CASSGYGGLGVLFF. Combining the CDR3 with reference TRBV2 and TRBJ2-2 gives the whole variable domain EPEVTQTPSHQVTQMGQEVILRCVPISNHLYFYWYRQILGQKVEFLVSFYNNEISEKSEIFDDQFSVERPDGSNFTLKIRSTKLEDSAMYFCASSGYGGLGVLFFGEGSRLTVL.

The rearrangement uses TRBV28 and TRBJ2-7; a weak D match, TRBD1 (6 bases). V was pared by 1 base and J by 2 bases, with 9 bases between. From germline, CDR1 is MDHEN and CDR2 SYDVKM. This CDR3 is 14 amino acids long. As DNA, the CDR3 is TGTGCCAGCAGTTTATTTGAGGGGGCCTACGAGCAGTACTTC. Its protein product is CASSLFEGAYEQYF. Complete variable domain (other parts from reference TRBV28 and TRBJ2-7): DVKVTQSSRYLVKRTGEKVFLECVQDMDHENMFWYRQDPGLGLRLIYFSYDVKMKEKGDIPEGYSVSREKKERFSLILESASTNQTSMYLCASSLFEGAYEQYFGPGTRLTVT.

This clone was counted only a few times. This chain uses TRBV27 with TRBJ1-5, with TRBD1 matching over 7 bases. The germline gives CDR1 MNHEY, CDR2 SMNVEV (reference sequence). The CDR3 consists of 15 residues. J gave up 4 bases and V 3 bases, and 6 bases lay outside the gene matches. CDR3 nucleotide sequence: TGTGCCAGCAGTTTGGGTTCGGGACAGAATCAGCCCCAGCATTTT. Its translation is CASSLGSGQNQPQHF.

CDR3 sequence: CASSQESSANTYEQYF. The CDR3 DNA is TGCGCCAGCAGCCAAGAGTCCAGCGCAAATACCTACGAGCAGTACTTC. The chain is built from TRBV4-1 and TRBJ2-7; no firm D call. V lost 0 bases and J 2 bases, leaving 14 bases between the germline ends. CDR3 length: 16 amino acids. Germline V gene sequence: CDR1 MGHRA, CDR2 YSYEKL.

The chain has TRBV5-4 and TRBJ2-1; 13 bases are shared with TRBD2. CDR3 length: 15 residues. Germline CDR1 SGHNT, CDR2 YYREEE (reference sequence). Trimming removed 5 bases from V and 7 bases from J; junction bases left unmatched: 6. CDR3 DNA sequence: TGTGCCAGCAGTTCGGGACTAGCGGGATGGAATGAGCAGTTCTTC. Translated, it gives CASSSGLAGWNEQFF.